This TCR beta chain is drawn from a study of blood T cell repertoires in COVID-19. For the study at large: Researchers got acute and convalescent COVID-19 samples from the United States, Italy and Spain. T cells, B-cell-depleted T cells, or PBMCs supplied cDNA or gDNA.

Participants had their cohort set by participant-reported clinical history. Authors' analysis steps: Nucleated cell counts were estimated from reference gene primer amplification. Clones were sequenced by immunoSEQ multiplex PCR, and TCRdb holds only the in-frame ones, with some missing. V, J and clone size are taken as reported in that table, and D and trimming were inferred from the DNA itself. Among about 230,000 clones, around 92% were seen once, and the ten largest hold around 4.2%. CDR1 SGHAT and CDR2 FQNNGV come from the germline V gene. Unmatched junction bases numbered 9, after V lost 1 base and J lost 8 bases. CDR3 length: 15 residues.

V and J are TRBV11-2 and TRBJ1-2; 8 bases agree with TRBD1. The clonotype originates from a woman aged 30 to 39 with acute COVID-19. Sequencing was done on a sample of PBMCs or T cells enriched from blood (not recorded which). The CDR3 bases are TGTGCCAGCAGCTTAGCAGGACAGGGATCAGAGGGCTACACCTTC. The encoded protein is CASSLAGQGSEGYTF. The full variable domain, rest sourced from reference TRBV11-2 and TRBJ1-2, is EAGVAQSPRYKIIEKRQSVAFWCNPISGHATLYWYQQILGQGPKLLIQFQNNGVVDDSQLPKDRFSAERLKGVDSTLKIQPAKLEDSAVYLCASSLAGQGSEGYTFGSGTRLTVV.